The 25 T cell receptor beta chains reported below all come from one sample, sequenced in a study of blood T cell repertoires in COVID-19. The assay was immunoSEQ multiplex PCR, and TCRdb's table has in-frame clones only and misses some. The sample shows around 13,000 clones, 65% to 90% of them seen only once. The material sequenced was peripheral blood. All receptors derive from an elderly man with acute or convalescent COVID-19.

This chain joins TRBV18 and TRBJ2-2; TRBD1 matches at 8 bases. The CDR3 totals 16 residues. V trimming: 3 bases; J trimming: 6 bases; junction bases outside the gene matches: 9. CDR1 is KGHSH and CDR2 is LQKENI in the germline V gene. The CDR3 here is CASSPRDRGGAGELFF. The CDR3 region has the DNA TGTGCCAGCTCACCCCGCGACAGGGGCGGTGCCGGGGAGCTGTTTTTT.

This clone qualifies as medium-sized. CDR3 sequence reads: CASSSLQRGGGDTQYF. The CDR3 DNA reads TGTGCCAGCAGCTCCCTCCAGCGGGGGGGCGGAGATACGCAGTATTTT. The V gene is TRBV5-6, the J gene TRBJ2-3; 10 bases map to TRBD2. The CDR3 covers 16 residues. V was pared by 3 bases and J by 5 bases, with 9 bases of the junction left unmatched. Per germline, CDR1 SGHDT and CDR2 YYEEEE.

A few counts support this clone. The chain recombines TRBV30 with TRBJ1-5; weak D call: TRBD1 (6 bases). V lost 6 bases and J 0 bases, leaving 21 bases between the germline ends. Germline CDR1 is GTSNPN and CDR2 is SVGIG (reference sequence). The CDR3 sequence is 17 residues long. The CDR3 DNA reads as TGTGCCTGCCAAGCCCGAGTCGGGACATATAGCAATCAGCCCCAGCATTTT. It translates to CACQARVGTYSNQPQHF.

CDR3 nucleotides: TGTGCCTCAGCACGGGGGGCCCAAGAGACCCAGTACTTC. It translates to CASARGAQETQYF. The chain combines TRBV9 with TRBJ2-5; D is possibly TRBD2 (7 bases). The V end lost 10 bases, the J end lost 1 base, and 14 bases lay between the germline ends. The CDR3 extends over 13 amino acids. In germline, CDR1 is SGDLS, CDR2 YYNGEE.

DNA of the CDR3: TGTGCCAGCAGCCAAGTAGGGGCTAGCGGGAGGGAGACCCAGTACTTC. Translated: CASSQVGASGRETQYF. This sequence joins TRBV3-1 (or the pseudogene TRBV3-2) and TRBJ2-5; 11 bases are a match to TRBD2. Unmatched junction bases numbered 6, after V lost 1 base and J lost 5 bases. The CDR3 runs 16 residues. Germline V gene lookup returns CDR1 LGHDT and CDR2 YNNKEL (reference sequence).

This chain joins TRBV5-6 and TRBJ2-7; the match to TRBD2 covers 16 bases. This CDR3 has 16 residues. From germline, CDR1 is SGHDT and CDR2 YYEEEE. V lost 4 bases and J lost 4; bases outside the gene matches: 5. CDR3 residues: CASSREGLAGGYEQYF. The DNA for the CDR3 is TGTGCCAGCAGCCGGGAGGGACTAGCGGGAGGGTACGAGCAGTACTTC.

The genes are TRBV7-9 and TRBJ2-3, with 16 bases aligning to TRBD2. Germline V gives CDR1 SEHNR, CDR2 FQNEAQ (reference sequence). The CDR3 contains 16 residues. Trimming removed 5 bases from V and 7 bases from J; junction bases left unmatched: 6. The CDR3 coding sequence is TGTGCCAGCAGCCCCGGGACTAGCGGGAGGGCGAATACGCAGTATTTT. It yields the protein CASSPGTSGRANTQYF.

The CDR3 protein is CASSPTNTEAFF. Written as DNA, the CDR3 is TGTGCCAGCTCACCAACAAACACTGAAGCTTTCTTT. The J gene is TRBJ1-1, the V gene TRBV18, with D hard to call. The CDR3 sequence is 12 residues long. Trimming cost V 2 bases and J 2 bases, with 3 bases left between them. The germline V gene has CDR1 KGHSH and CDR2 LQKENI.

This clone was seen once. The chain has TRBV18 and TRBJ2-5, with no clear D. V shed 3 bases and J shed 1 base, with 12 bases lying between them. Per the germline V gene, CDR1 is KGHSH and CDR2 is LQKENI. The length of the CDR3 is 15 residues. CDR3 DNA sequence: TGTGCCAGCTCACCCCTAGTCGCGACCCAAGAGACCCAGTACTTC. It specifies CASSPLVATQETQYF.

J is TRBJ2-3 and V is TRBV25-1, with TRBD2 identical over 8 bases. Looked up from germline, CDR1 is MGHDK and CDR2 is SYGVNS. The CDR3 consists of 15 residues. Germline trimming cut 3 bases from V and 0 bases from J; bases unmatched to any gene: 2. CDR3 DNA sequence: TGTGCCAGCAGTGATGCGGGAGGTAGCACAGATACGCAGTATTTT. Encoded protein: CASSDAGGSTDTQYF.

This clone was picked up one time. The chain links TRBV21-1 to TRBJ1-6; TRBD1, the table's D call, lacks a check against the DNA. TRBV21-1 is classified as a pseudogene. This CDR3 region has 19 residues. As DNA, the CDR3 is TGTGCCAGCAGCAAAGCCCACGGACAGGGATACTTTGCTCAATCACCCCTCCACTTT. Protein product: CASSKAHGQGYFAQSPLHF.

The CDR3 reads CASSIGHERSYEQYF. In DNA, the CDR3 is TGTGCCAGTAGTATAGGGCACGAACGATCCTACGAGCAGTACTTC. The chain combines TRBV19 with TRBJ2-7, with D unclear. There are 15 residues in the CDR3. Germline V gene lookup returns CDR1 LNHDA and CDR2 SQIVND (reference sequence). Trimming shortened V by 1 base and J by 1 base, and 11 bases separated the two germline ends.

The chain is built from TRBV2 and TRBJ1-2; D is unclear. Deletions cut 5 bases from V and 8 bases from J, with 18 bases between. CDR3 length: 14 residues. Germline V CDR1 and CDR2: SNHLY, FYNNEI. The CDR3 DNA reads as TGTGCCAGCAGTCAGAAGTCCTTCGCGGGAGGCTACACCTTC. This translates into CASSQKSFAGGYTF.

This clone was seen just once. The chain combines TRBV18 with TRBJ1-5, with 8 bases lining up with TRBD1. The CDR3 has 15 residues. Germline V gives CDR1 KGHSH, CDR2 LQKENI. The ends lost 2 bases at V and 6 bases at J; junction bases unmatched: 6. The CDR3 here is CASSPDRGEGQPQHF. The CDR3 DNA is TGTGCCAGCTCACCAGACAGGGGAGAGGGTCAGCCCCAGCATTTT.

The V and J genes are TRBV19 and TRBJ1-6, with TRBD1 as a possible D gene (5 bases). This CDR3 spans 16 amino acids. Looked up from germline, CDR1 is LNHDA and CDR2 is SQIVND (reference sequence). Trimming cost V 3 bases and J 7 bases, with 16 bases left between them. CDR3 nucleotides: TGTGCCAGTAGTATCGGGAGACAGCTACTGAATTCACCCCTCCACTTT. This codes for CASSIGRQLLNSPLHF.

The genes are TRBV7-2 and TRBJ2-5, with TRBD2 identical over 13 bases. The CDR3 is 15 amino acids. Trimming removed 6 bases from V and 1 base from J; junction bases left unmatched: 2. CDR1 and CDR2 from the germline V gene are SGHTA and FQGNSA. The CDR3: CASRRTSGGQETQYF. Written as DNA, the CDR3 is TGTGCCAGCAGGAGGACTAGCGGGGGCCAAGAGACCCAGTACTTC.

The V and J genes are TRBV6-5 and TRBJ1-2, with 9 nucleotides matching TRBD1. The trim removed 11 bases at V and 7 bases at J, leaving 11 bases unmatched. This CDR3 region has 13 residues. The germline gives CDR1 MNHEY, CDR2 SVGAGI. The CDR3 DNA sequence: TGTGCCTCCTCGTGGGACAGGGTTGCTGGCTACACCTTC. Its protein product is CASSWDRVAGYTF.

CDR3 residues: CASRGGATSYNEQFF. CDR3 DNA sequence: TGTGCCAGCAGGGGTGGAGCGACCTCCTACAATGAGCAGTTCTTC. The gene calls are TRBV7-3 and TRBJ2-1, with D uncertain. CDR3 length: 15 residues. Trimming took off 6 bases at V and 0 bases at J, with 12 bases between the two ends. CDR1 is SGHTA and CDR2 is FQGTGA in the germline V gene.

J is TRBJ2-3 and V is TRBV10-1; maybe TRBD2 (6 bases). V lost 6 bases and J lost 5, with 9 bases in between. Per the germline V gene, CDR1 is WNHNN and CDR2 is SYGVQD (reference sequence). CDR3 length equals 12 residues. The CDR3 region is CASSPGGDTQYF. The DNA for the CDR3 is TGCGCCAGCAGCCCCGGGGGAGATACGCAGTATTTT.

The chain is built from TRBV29-1 and TRBJ1-2; D is perhaps TRBD1 (6 bases). The CDR3 consists of 14 residues. V was trimmed by 5 bases and J by 2 bases, leaving 15 bases between them. Germline values: CDR1 SQVTM, CDR2 ANQGSEA. Here the CDR3 reads CSVHVGQQNYGYTF. The CDR3 bases are TGCAGCGTTCATGTCGGACAGCAGAACTATGGCTACACCTTC. Full variable domain (missing parts from reference TRBV29-1 and TRBJ1-2): SAVISQKPSRDICQRGTSLTIQCQVDSQVTMMFWYRQQPGQSLTLIATANQGSEATYESGFVIDKFPISRPNLTFSTLTVSNMSPEDSSIYLCSVHVGQQNYGYTFGSGTRLTVV.

This clone appeared once. The rearrangement joins TRBV11-3 to TRBJ2-7, with D perhaps TRBD2 (6 bases). V was cut by 5 bases and J by 0 bases, with 14 bases left in between. CDR1 is SGHNT and CDR2 is YENEEA in the germline V gene. CDR3 length: 15 residues. CDR3 in amino acids: CASSRPGLFSYEQYF. DNA of the CDR3: TGTGCCAGCAGCCGACCGGGACTTTTCTCCTACGAGCAGTACTTC.

This clone was observed a single time. This chain joins TRBV6-1 and TRBJ2-3, with 12 bases aligning to TRBD2. CDR1 MNHNS and CDR2 SASEGT come from the germline V gene. CDR3 size: 16 residues. The junction had 9 bases not matched to a gene; V was cut back by 0 bases and J by 11 bases. Here the CDR3 reads CASSEAGLAGILRQYF. The CDR3 DNA reads TGTGCCAGCAGTGAAGCCGGACTAGCGGGGATTCTTAGGCAGTATTTT.

The V gene is TRBV6-5, the J gene TRBJ1-2; TRBD1 is a possible D gene (5 bases). This CDR3 has 12 residues. Germline loops: CDR1 MNHEY, CDR2 SVGAGI. With 7 bases removed from V and 7 bases from J, the gap between germline ends came to 13 bases. The CDR3 reads CASTREGSGYTF. Written as DNA, the CDR3 is TGTGCCAGCACCAGGGAGGGGAGTGGCTACACCTTC.

This clone has more than one count but fewer than ten. The V gene is TRBV19, the J gene TRBJ1-1; no reliable D call. V gave up 0 bases and J gave up 10 bases, with 12 bases separating them. Per the germline V gene, CDR1 is LNHDA and CDR2 is SQIVND (reference sequence). The CDR3 is 13 residues long. DNA for the CDR3: TGTGCCAGTAGTATAGATCGAGGAACCGGAGCTTTCTTT. Its protein is CASSIDRGTGAFF.

In regard to this clone: In the same sample, other DNA sequences code for this CDR3. The chain joins TRBV4-2 to TRBJ2-2; TRBD1 matches at 8 bases. J was trimmed by 1 base and V by 4 bases; bases with no gene match: 2. The CDR3 has 15 amino acids. In germline, CDR1 is LGHNA, CDR2 YNFKEQ. The CDR3: CASSPGQGNTGELFF. DNA for the CDR3: TGTGCCAGCAGCCCTGGACAGGGGAACACCGGGGAGCTGTTTTTT.